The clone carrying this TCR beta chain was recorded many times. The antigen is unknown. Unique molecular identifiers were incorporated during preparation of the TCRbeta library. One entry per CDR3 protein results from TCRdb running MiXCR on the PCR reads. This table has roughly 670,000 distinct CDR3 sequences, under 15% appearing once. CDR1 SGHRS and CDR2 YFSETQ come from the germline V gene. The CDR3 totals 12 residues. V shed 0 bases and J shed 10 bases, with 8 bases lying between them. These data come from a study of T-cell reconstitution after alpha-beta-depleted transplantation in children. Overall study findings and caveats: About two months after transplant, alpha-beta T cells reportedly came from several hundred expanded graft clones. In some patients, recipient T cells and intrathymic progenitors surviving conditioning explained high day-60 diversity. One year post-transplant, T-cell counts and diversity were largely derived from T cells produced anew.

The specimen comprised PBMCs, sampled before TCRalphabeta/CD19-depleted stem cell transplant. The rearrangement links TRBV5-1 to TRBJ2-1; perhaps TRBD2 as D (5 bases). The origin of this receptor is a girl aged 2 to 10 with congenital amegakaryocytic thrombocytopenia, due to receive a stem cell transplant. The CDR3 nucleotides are TGCGCCAGCAGCTTGGTTTCGGGAGAGCAGTTCTTC. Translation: CASSLVSGEQFF.